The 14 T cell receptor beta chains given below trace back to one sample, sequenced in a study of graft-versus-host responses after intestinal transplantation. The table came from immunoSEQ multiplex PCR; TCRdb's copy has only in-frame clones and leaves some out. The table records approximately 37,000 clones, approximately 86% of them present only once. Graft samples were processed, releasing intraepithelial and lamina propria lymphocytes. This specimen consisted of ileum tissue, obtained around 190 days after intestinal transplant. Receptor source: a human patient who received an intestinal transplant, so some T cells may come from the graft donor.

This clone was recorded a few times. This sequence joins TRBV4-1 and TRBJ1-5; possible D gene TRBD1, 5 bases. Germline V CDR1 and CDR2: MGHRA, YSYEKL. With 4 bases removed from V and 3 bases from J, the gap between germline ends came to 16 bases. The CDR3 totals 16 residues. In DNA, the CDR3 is TGCGCCAGCAGCCTGACAGACAGCCGTGTCAATCAGCCCCAGCATTTT. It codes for CASSLTDSRVNQPQHF.

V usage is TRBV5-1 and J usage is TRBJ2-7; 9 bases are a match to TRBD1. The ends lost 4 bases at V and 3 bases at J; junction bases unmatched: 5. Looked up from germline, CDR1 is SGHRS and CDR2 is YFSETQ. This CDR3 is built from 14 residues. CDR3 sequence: CASSPGTGIYEQYF. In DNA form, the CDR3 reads TGCGCCAGCAGCCCCGGGACAGGGATCTACGAGCAGTACTTC.

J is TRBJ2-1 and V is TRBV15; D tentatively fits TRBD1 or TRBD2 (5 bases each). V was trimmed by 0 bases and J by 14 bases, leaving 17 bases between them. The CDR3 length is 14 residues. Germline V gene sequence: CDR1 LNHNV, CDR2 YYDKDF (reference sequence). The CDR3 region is CATSRDLGQGVEFF. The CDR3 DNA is TGTGCCACCAGCAGAGATCTCGGGCAGGGAGTTGAGTTCTTC. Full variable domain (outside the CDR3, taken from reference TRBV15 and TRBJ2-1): DAMVIQNPRYQVTQFGKPVTLSCSQTLNHNVMYWYQQKSSQAPKLLFHYYDKDFNNEADTPDNFQSRRPNTSFCFLDIRSPGLGDTAMYLCATSRDLGQGVEFFGPGTRLTVL.

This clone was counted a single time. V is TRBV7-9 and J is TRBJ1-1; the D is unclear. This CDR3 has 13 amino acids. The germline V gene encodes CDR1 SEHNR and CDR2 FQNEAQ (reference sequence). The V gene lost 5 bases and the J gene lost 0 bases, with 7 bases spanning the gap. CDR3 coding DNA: TGTGCCAGCAGCACCCCCTTGAACACTGAAGCTTTCTTT. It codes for CASSTPLNTEAFF.

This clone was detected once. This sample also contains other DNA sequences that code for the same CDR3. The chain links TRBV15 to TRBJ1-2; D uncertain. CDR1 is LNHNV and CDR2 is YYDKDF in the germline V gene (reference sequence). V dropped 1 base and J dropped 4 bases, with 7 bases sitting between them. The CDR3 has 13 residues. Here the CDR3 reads CATSRGTGYGYTF. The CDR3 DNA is TGTGCCACCAGCAGAGGGACGGGCTATGGCTACACCTTC.

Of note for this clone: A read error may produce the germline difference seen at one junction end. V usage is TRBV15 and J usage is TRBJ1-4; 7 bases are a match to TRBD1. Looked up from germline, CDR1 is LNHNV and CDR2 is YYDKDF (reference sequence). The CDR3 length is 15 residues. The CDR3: CATSGERQGREKLFF. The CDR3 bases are TGTGCCACCAGCGGAGAGAGACAGGGACGAGAAAAACTGTTTTTT.

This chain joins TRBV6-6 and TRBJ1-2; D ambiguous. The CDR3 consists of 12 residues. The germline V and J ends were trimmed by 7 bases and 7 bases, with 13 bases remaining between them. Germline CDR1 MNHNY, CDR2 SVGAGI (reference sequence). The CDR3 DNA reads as TGTGCCAGCACCGACATGATTGGTGGCTACACCTTC. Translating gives CASTDMIGGYTF.

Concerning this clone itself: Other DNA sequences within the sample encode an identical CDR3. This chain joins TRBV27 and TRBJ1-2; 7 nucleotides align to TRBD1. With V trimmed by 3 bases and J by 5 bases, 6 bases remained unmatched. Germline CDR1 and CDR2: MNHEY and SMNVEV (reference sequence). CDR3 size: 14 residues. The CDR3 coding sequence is TGTGCCAGCAGTTTTGGAGGGGGCAGTTATGGCTACACCTTC. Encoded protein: CASSFGGGSYGYTF.

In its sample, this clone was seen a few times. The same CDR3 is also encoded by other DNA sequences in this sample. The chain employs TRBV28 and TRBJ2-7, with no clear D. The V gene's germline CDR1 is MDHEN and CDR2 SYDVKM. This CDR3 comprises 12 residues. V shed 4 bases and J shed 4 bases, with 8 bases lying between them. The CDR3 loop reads CASSYLRYEQYF. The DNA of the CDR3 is TGTGCCAGCAGTTACCTCAGGTACGAGCAGTACTTC. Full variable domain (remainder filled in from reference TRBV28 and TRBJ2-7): DVKVTQSSRYLVKRTGEKVFLECVQDMDHENMFWYRQDPGLGLRLIYFSYDVKMKEKGDIPEGYSVSREKKERFSLILESASTNQTSMYLCASSYLRYEQYFGPGTRLTVT.

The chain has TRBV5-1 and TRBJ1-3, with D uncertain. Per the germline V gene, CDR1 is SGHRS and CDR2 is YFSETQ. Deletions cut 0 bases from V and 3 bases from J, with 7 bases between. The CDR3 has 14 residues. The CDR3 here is CASSLDAFGNTIYF. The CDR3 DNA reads TGCGCCAGCAGCTTGGATGCTTTTGGAAACACCATATATTTT.

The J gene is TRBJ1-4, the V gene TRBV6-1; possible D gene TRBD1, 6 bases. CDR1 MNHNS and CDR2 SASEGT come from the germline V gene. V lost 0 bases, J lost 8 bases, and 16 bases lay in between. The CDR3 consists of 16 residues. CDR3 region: CASSEAISTGLEKLFF. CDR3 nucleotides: TGTGCCAGCAGTGAAGCAATTTCGACAGGTTTGGAAAAACTGTTTTTT.

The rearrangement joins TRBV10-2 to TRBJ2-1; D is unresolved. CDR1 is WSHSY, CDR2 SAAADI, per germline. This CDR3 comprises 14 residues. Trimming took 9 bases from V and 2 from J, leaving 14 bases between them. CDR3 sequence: CASNPSGPYNEQFF. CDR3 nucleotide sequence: TGCGCCAGTAACCCGTCCGGTCCCTACAATGAGCAGTTCTTC.

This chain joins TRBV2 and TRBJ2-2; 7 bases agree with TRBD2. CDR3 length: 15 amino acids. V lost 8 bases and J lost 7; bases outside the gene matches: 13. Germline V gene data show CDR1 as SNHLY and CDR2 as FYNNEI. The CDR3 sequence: CASLPGLGIDGELFF. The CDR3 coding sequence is TGTGCCAGCCTACCAGGACTAGGTATAGACGGGGAGCTGTTTTTT.

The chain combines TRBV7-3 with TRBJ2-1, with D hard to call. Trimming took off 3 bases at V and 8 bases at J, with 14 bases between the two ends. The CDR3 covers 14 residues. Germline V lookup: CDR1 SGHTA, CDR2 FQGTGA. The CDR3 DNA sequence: TGTGCCAGCAGCTTGAGTGTGGGTCATGATGAGCAGTTCTTC. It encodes CASSLSVGHDEQFF.